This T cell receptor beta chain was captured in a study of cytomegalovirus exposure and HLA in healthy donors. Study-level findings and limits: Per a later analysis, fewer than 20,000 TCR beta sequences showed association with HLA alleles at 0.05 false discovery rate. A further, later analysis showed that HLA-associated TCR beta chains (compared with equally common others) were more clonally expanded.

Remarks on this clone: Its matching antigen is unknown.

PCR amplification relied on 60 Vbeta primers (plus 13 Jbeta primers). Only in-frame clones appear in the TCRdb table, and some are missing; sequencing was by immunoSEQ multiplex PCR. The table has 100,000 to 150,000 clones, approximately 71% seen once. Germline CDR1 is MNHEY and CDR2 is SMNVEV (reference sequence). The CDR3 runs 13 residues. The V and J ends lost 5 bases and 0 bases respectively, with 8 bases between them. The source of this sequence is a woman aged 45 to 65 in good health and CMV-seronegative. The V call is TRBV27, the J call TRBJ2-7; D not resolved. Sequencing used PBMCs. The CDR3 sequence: CASSASHSYEQYF. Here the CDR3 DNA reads TGTGCCAGCAGTGCCTCACACTCCTACGAGCAGTACTTC.